This entry features one TCR beta chain sequence. Its antigen is unidentified. This specimen comes from a study of cytomegalovirus exposure and HLA in healthy donors. General study findings and limits: Most TCR sequences proved rare, with some public TCRs found in many donors. In a later analysis, first-cohort TCR clusters were found to tend to co-occur in the approximately 120 validation repertoires.

Germline lookup yields CDR1 DFQATT and CDR2 SNEGSKA (reference sequence). The V end was cut by 7 bases, the J end by 5 bases, with 11 bases between. There are 11 residues in the CDR3. Using immunoSEQ multiplex PCR, the repertoire was profiled, and TCRdb retains in-frame clones only, with some absent. The sample comprises 150,000 to 250,000 clones, around 83% of which are singletons, and 13% rests with the top ten. This sequence was found in a woman younger than 45 in good health and CMV-seropositive. The chain uses TRBV20-1 and TRBJ2-5; unclear D gene. Sequencing was carried out using PBMCs. CDR3 loop: CSVVIRETQYF. CDR3 DNA sequence: TGCAGTGTCGTGATTCGGGAGACCCAGTACTTC.